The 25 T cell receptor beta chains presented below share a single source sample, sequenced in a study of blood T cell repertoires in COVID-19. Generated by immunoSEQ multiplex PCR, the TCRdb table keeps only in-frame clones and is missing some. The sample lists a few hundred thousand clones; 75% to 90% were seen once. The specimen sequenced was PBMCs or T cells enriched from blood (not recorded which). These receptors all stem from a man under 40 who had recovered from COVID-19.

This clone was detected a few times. The CDR3 region is CASSTGDTEAFF. The CDR3 coding sequence is TGTGCCAGCTCGACCGGGGACACTGAAGCTTTCTTT. The chain uses TRBV18 and TRBJ1-1; D call uncertain. Germline V gives CDR1 KGHSH, CDR2 LQKENI. The ends were cut back, 6 bases at V and 3 bases at J, with 8 bases in the middle. The CDR3 loop spans 12 amino acids.

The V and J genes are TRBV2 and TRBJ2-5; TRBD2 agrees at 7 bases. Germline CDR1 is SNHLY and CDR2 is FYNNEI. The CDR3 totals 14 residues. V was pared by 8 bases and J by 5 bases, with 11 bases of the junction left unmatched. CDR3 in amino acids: CASARPPGGETQYF. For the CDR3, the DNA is TGTGCCAGCGCTAGGCCGCCCGGGGGGGAGACCCAGTACTTC.

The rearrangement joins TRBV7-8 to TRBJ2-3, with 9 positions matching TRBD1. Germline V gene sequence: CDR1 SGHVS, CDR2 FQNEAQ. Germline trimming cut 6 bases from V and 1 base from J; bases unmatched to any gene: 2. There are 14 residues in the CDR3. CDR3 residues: CASSRDRGTDTQYF. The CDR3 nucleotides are TGTGCCAGCAGTCGGGACAGGGGCACAGATACGCAGTATTTT. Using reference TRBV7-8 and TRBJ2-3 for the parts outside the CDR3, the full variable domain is GAGVSQSPRYKVAKRGQDVALRCDPISGHVSLFWYQQALGQGPEFLTYFQNEAQLDKSGLPSDRFFAERPEGSVSTLKIQRTQQEDSAVYLCASSRDRGTDTQYFGPGTRLTVL.

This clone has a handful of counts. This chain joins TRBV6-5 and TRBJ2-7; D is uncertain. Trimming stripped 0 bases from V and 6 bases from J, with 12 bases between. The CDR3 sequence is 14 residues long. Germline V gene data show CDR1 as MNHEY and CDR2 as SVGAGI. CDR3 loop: CASSYSGLVREQYF. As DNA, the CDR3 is TGTGCCAGCAGTTACTCCGGTCTTGTCCGCGAGCAGTACTTC.

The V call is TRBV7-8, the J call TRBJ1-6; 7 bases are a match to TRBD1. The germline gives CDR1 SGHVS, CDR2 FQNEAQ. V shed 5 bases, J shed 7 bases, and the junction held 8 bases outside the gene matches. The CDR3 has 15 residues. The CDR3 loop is CASSQRDSKNSPLHF. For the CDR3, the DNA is TGTGCCAGCAGCCAGAGGGACAGCAAAAATTCACCCCTCCACTTT.

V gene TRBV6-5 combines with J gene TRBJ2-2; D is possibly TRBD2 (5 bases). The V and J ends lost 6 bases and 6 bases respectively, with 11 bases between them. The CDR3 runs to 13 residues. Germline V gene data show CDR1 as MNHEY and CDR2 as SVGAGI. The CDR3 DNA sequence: TGTGCCAGCAGAGTAACTAGTGCCGGGGAGCTGTTTTTT. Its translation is CASRVTSAGELFF.

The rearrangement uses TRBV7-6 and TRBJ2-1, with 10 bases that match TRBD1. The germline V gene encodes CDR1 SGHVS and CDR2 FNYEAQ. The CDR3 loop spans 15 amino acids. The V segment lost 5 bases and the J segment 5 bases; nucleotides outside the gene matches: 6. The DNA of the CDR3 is TGTGCCAGCAGCCACTCCGGGACAGGGGACAATGAGCAGTTCTTC. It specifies CASSHSGTGDNEQFF.

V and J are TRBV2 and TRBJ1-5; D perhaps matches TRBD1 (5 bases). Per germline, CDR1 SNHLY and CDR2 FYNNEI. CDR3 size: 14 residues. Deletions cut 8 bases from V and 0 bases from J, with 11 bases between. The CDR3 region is CASLPDTSNQPQHF. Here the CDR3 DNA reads TGTGCCAGCCTACCGGACACTAGCAATCAGCCCCAGCATTTT.

The DNA for the CDR3 is TGTGCCAGCTCGCGAAGACAGAGACCAAGCACAGATACGCAGTATTTT. Translated, it gives CASSRRQRPSTDTQYF. This chain uses TRBV18 with TRBJ2-3, with D perhaps TRBD1 (5 bases). The CDR3 runs 16 residues. CDR1 and CDR2 (germline): KGHSH, LQKENI. Deletions cut 6 bases from V and 0 bases from J, with 16 bases between.

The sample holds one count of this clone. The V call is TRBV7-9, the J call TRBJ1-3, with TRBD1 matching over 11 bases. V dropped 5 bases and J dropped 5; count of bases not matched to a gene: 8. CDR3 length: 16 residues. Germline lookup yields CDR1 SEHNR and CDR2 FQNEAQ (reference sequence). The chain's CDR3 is CASSRPGQGDRNTIYF. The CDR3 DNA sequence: TGTGCCAGCAGCCGTCCGGGACAGGGGGATAGAAACACCATATATTTT.

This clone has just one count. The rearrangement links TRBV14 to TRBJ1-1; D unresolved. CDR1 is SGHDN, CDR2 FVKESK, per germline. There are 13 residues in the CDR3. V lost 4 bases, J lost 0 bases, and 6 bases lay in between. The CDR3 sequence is CASSLPLNTEAFF. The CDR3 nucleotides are TGTGCCAGCAGCCTTCCGTTGAACACTGAAGCTTTCTTT. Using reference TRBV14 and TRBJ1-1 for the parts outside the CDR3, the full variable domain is EAGVTQFPSHSVIEKGQTVTLRCDPISGHDNLYWYRRVMGKEIKFLLHFVKESKQDESGMPNNRFLAERTGGTYSTLKVQPAELEDSGVYFCASSLPLNTEAFFGQGTRLTVV.

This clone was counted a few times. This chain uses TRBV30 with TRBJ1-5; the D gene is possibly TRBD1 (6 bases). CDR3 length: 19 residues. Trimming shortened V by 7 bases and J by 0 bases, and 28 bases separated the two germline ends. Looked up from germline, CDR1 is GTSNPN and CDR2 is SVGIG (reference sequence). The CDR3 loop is CAFRPKGGRGAPSNQPQHF. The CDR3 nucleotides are TGTGCCTTTAGGCCCAAAGGGGGACGAGGAGCCCCTAGCAATCAGCCCCAGCATTTT.

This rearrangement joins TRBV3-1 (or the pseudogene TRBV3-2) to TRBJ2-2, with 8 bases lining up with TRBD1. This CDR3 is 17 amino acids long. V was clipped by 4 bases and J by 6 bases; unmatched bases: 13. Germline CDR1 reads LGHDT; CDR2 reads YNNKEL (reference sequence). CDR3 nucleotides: TGTGCCAGCAGCCCACGCCTTCGGGACAGGTCCCCCGGGGAGCTGTTTTTT. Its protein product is CASSPRLRDRSPGELFF.

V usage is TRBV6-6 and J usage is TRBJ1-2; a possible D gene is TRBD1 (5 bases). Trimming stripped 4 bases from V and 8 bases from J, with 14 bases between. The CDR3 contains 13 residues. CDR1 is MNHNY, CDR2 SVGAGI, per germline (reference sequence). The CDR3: CASSSGGLRGYTF. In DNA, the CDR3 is TGTGCCAGCAGTTCCGGGGGTTTGCGGGGCTACACCTTC.

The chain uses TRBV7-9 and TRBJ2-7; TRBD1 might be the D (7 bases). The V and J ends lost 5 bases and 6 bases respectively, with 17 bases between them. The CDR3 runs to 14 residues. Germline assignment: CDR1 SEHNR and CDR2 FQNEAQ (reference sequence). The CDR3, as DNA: TGTGCCAGCAGCCACCGGCGTCAGGGGGGCGAGCAGTACTTC. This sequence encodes CASSHRRQGGEQYF.

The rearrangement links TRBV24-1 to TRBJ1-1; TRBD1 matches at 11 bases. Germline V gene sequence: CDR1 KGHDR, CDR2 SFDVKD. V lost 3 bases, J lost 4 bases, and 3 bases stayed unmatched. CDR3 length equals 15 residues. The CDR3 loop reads CATSDPGQGATEAFF. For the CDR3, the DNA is TGTGCCACCAGTGATCCCGGACAGGGGGCCACTGAAGCTTTCTTT.

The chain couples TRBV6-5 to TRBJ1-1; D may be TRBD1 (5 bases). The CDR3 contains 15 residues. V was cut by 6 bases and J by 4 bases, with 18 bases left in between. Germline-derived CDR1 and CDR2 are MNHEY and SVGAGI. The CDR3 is CASRIIRDSGTEAFF. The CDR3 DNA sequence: TGTGCCAGCAGGATAATACGGGACTCAGGCACTGAAGCTTTCTTT.

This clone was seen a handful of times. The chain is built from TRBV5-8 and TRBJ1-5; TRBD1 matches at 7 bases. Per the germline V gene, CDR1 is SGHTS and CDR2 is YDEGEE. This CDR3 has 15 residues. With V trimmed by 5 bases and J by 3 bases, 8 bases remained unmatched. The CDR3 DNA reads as TGTGCCAGCAGTGGCGGGGGGACAGTCAATCAGCCCCAGCATTTT. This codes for CASSGGGTVNQPQHF.

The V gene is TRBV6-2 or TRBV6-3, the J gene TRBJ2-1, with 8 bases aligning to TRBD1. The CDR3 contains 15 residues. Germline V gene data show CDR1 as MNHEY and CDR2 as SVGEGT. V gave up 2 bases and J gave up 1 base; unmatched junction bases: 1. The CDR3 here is CASSYGTGSYNEQFF. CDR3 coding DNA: TGTGCCAGCAGTTACGGGACAGGTTCCTACAATGAGCAGTTCTTC.

The CDR3 DNA follows: TGTGCTAGTGGGGTTTCTGCCCTGCGGTCTGAAGCTTTCTTT. It specifies CASGVSALRSEAFF. The chain uses TRBV12-5 and TRBJ1-1; D not certain. Germline CDR1 and CDR2: LGHNT and FRNRAP. The CDR3 consists of 14 residues. V lost 6 bases and J lost 6, with 17 bases in between.

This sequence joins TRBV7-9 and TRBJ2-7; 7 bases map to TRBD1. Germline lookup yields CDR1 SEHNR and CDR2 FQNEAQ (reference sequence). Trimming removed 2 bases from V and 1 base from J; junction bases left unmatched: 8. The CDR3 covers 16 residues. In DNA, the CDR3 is TGTGCCAGCAGCTTAATACCAGGGGGTCGTTCCTACGAGCAGTACTTC. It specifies CASSLIPGGRSYEQYF.

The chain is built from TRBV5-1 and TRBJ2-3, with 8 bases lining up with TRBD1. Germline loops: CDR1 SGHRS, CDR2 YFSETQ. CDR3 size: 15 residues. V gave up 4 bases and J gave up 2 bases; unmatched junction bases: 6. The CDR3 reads CASSLTGAPTDTQYF. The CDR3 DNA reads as TGCGCCAGCAGCCTGACAGGGGCCCCCACAGATACGCAGTATTTT.

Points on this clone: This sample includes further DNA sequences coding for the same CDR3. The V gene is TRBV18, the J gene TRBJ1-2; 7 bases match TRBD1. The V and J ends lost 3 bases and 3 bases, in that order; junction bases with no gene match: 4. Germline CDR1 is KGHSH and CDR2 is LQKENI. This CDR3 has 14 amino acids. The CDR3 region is CASSPPGTDYGYTF. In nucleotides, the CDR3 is TGTGCCAGCTCACCGCCCGGGACAGACTATGGCTACACCTTC. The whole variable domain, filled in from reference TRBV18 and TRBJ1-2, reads NAGVMQNPRHLVRRRGQEARLRCSPMKGHSHVYWYRQLPEEGLKFMVYLQKENIIDESGMPKERFSAEFPKEGPSILRIQQVVRGDSAAYFCASSPPGTDYGYTFGSGTRLTVV.

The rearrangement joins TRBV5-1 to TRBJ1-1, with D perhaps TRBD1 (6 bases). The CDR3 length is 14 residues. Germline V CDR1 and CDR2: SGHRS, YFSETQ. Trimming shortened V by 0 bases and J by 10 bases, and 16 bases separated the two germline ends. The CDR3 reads CASSLGQANRGAFF. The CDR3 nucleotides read TGCGCCAGCAGCTTGGGACAGGCAAATAGGGGAGCTTTCTTT.

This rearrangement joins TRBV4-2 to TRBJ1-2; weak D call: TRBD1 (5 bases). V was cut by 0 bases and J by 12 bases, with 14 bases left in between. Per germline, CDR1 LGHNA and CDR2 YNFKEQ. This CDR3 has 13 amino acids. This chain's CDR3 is CASSQEGAGWNTF. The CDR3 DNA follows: TGTGCCAGCAGCCAAGAAGGGGCAGGGTGGAACACCTTC.